This TCR beta chain was documented in a study of blood T cell repertoires in COVID-19. At the level of the study: Sites in the United States, Italy and Spain provided acute and convalescent COVID-19 samples. Sample material is recorded as cDNA or gDNA derived from T cells, B-cell-depleted T cells, or PBMCs.

This CDR3 has 13 residues. Germline V CDR1 and CDR2: SNHLY, FYNNEI. The V gene lost 2 bases and the J gene lost 6 bases, with 8 bases spanning the gap. In the study's own analysis: Counts of nucleated cells, estimated from reference gene primer amplification, were obtained. Profiled with immunoSEQ multiplex PCR; TCRdb holds only in-frame clones, not every one. The V and J calls and clone size come from that table; D and trimming were worked out from the DNA. The sample lists tens of thousands of clones, roughly 87% seen once, with 10% to 13% in the top ten. Sequencing was carried out using peripheral blood. The TCR sequence derives from a human donor in a cohort sampled during active COVID-19. The V and J genes are TRBV2 and TRBJ2-1; D unclear. The CDR3, as DNA: TGTGCCAGCAGTGAATCCGCTATCAATGAGCAGTTCTTC. The encoded protein is CASSESAINEQFF.